The sample holds one count of the clone carrying this T cell receptor beta chain. Measured with immunoSEQ multiplex PCR; TCRdb has only the in-frame clones, and not every one. The table includes hundreds of thousands of clones, about 88% detected once. The data stem from a study of blood T cell repertoires in COVID-19. Germline CDR1 and CDR2: LGHNA and YNFKEQ. The CDR3 extends over 16 amino acids. Trimming removed 1 base at V and 0 bases at J, with 12 bases between. Sample: PBMCs or T cells enriched from blood (not recorded which). This receptor was taken from a woman aged 18-29 years who had been exposed to COVID-19. The rearrangement uses TRBV4-2 and TRBJ1-1; TRBD1 might be the D (5 bases). The CDR3 spells CASSQVSDSLNTEAFF. DNA for the CDR3: TGTGCCAGCAGCCAAGTTTCCGACAGCCTGAACACTGAAGCTTTCTTT.